The 22 T cell receptor beta chains given below trace back to one sample, sequenced in a study of shared clonotypes between healthy human individuals. Repertoires were generated with immunoSEQ multiplex PCR, while TCRdb's copy carries only in-frame clones and drops some. The table has a few million clones, roughly 92% seen once. The material sequenced was naive CD4+ T cells sorted from blood. The subset denotes: CD45RA+ positively selected. The receptors come from a man aged 18 to 30 in good health.

J is TRBJ2-7 and V is TRBV19, with TRBD2 identical over 8 bases. Germline CDR1 LNHDA, CDR2 SQIVND (reference sequence). The CDR3 runs to 12 residues. Unmatched junction bases numbered 6, after V lost 7 bases and J lost 7 bases. CDR3 in amino acids: CASTSTGGEQYF. Here the CDR3 DNA reads TGTGCCAGTACCTCGACGGGGGGGGAGCAGTACTTC.

This clone was recorded only once. The V call is TRBV7-2, the J call TRBJ2-1, with 11 bases matching TRBD2. The V gene's germline CDR1 is SGHTA and CDR2 FQGNSA. Germline trimming cut 5 bases from V and 1 base from J; bases unmatched to any gene: 7. CDR3 size: 17 residues. The CDR3 DNA reads as TGTGCCAGCAGCCCTTTAGCGGGGGGGGATTCCTACAATGAGCAGTTCTTC. This translates into CASSPLAGGDSYNEQFF.

This chain connects TRBV7-2 to TRBJ2-5, with D possibly matching TRBD1 (6 bases). CDR1 SGHTA and CDR2 FQGNSA come from the germline V gene. This CDR3 has 13 amino acids. Between the trimmed V and J ends, which lost 6 bases and 4 bases, there was a span of 12 bases. The CDR3 bases are TGTGCCAGCAGTCCCAGGGGCATAGAGACCCAGTACTTC. Amino acids: CASSPRGIETQYF.

This chain links TRBV5-4 with TRBJ1-2, with 10 bases matching TRBD1. This CDR3 region has 15 residues. Germline V gene data show CDR1 as SGHNT and CDR2 as YYREEE (reference sequence). Trimming removed 4 bases from V and 6 bases from J; junction bases left unmatched: 9. CDR3 residues: CASSKEGQGFHGYTF. The CDR3 DNA follows: TGTGCCAGCAGCAAGGAGGGACAGGGGTTTCATGGCTACACCTTC.

The V gene is TRBV10-1, the J gene TRBJ2-7; a possible D gene is TRBD2 (6 bases). Germline CDR1 is WNHNN and CDR2 is SYGVQD (reference sequence). V shed 5 bases and J shed 7 bases, with 15 bases lying between them. CDR3 length: 13 residues. Written as DNA, the CDR3 is TGCGCCAGCAGTAGCCAGCGGGTTGGGGAGCAGTACTTC. Encoded protein: CASSSQRVGEQYF.

The chain links TRBV5-1 to TRBJ2-5; 7 bases agree with TRBD2. The germline V gene encodes CDR1 SGHRS and CDR2 YFSETQ. The CDR3 spans 15 residues. The junction had 8 bases not matched to a gene; V was cut back by 1 base and J by 5 bases. The CDR3 DNA reads as TGCGCCAGCAGCTTGCCAGGGAGGGAATTGGAGACCCAGTACTTC. Translating it yields CASSLPGRELETQYF.

The chain employs TRBV5-1 and TRBJ2-1; D may be TRBD2 (6 bases). Germline V gene lookup returns CDR1 SGHRS and CDR2 YFSETQ. Trimming stripped 0 bases from V and 0 bases from J, with 10 bases between. CDR3 size: 16 residues. The CDR3 here is CASSLVAVSSYNEQFF. The CDR3 nucleotides read TGCGCCAGCAGCTTGGTAGCGGTGAGCTCCTACAATGAGCAGTTCTTC.

The chain employs TRBV4-3 and TRBJ1-4; D remains unclear. Trimming left V 0 bases short and J 8 bases short, with 7 bases between. The germline gives CDR1 LGHNA, CDR2 YSLEER. The CDR3 loop spans 13 amino acids. The DNA for the CDR3 is TGCGCCAGCAGCCAAGAGGTTGAGGAAAAACTGTTTTTT. This translates into CASSQEVEEKLFF.

The chain is built from TRBV2 and TRBJ2-1; D not resolved. Trimming stripped 2 bases from V and 0 bases from J, with 8 bases between. This CDR3 comprises 15 residues. Per the germline V gene, CDR1 is SNHLY and CDR2 is FYNNEI. The CDR3 loop reads CASSENGYSYNEQFF. The CDR3 DNA follows: TGTGCCAGCAGTGAAAACGGGTACTCCTACAATGAGCAGTTCTTC.

The genes are TRBV7-9 and TRBJ2-7, with 7 bases that match TRBD1. The germline V gene encodes CDR1 SEHNR and CDR2 FQNEAQ (reference sequence). V lost 5 bases to trimming and J lost 4 bases; unmatched junction nucleotides: 14. The CDR3 extends over 16 amino acids. The CDR3 sequence: CASSPGGTGDFYEQYF. The CDR3 DNA reads as TGTGCCAGCAGCCCCGGCGGAACAGGGGATTTTTACGAGCAGTACTTC.

V usage is TRBV9 and J usage is TRBJ2-3; TRBD2 agrees at 7 bases. Germline V gives CDR1 SGDLS, CDR2 YYNGEE. The CDR3 spans 16 residues. With 0 bases clipped from V and 4 bases from J, the junction kept 8 bases outside the gene matches. For the CDR3, the DNA is TGTGCCAGCAGCGTAGGGGGGACTATGTCCGCAGATACGCAGTATTTT. This encodes CASSVGGTMSADTQYF.

This clone was observed once. The gene calls are TRBV19 and TRBJ2-7; the match to TRBD2 covers 7 bases. In germline, CDR1 is LNHDA, CDR2 SQIVND (reference sequence). The trim removed 6 bases at V and 3 bases at J, leaving 8 bases unmatched. The CDR3 totals 14 residues. CDR3 in DNA: TGTGCCAGTAGGCGGGCTAGCGGAGTCTACGAGCAGTACTTC. It specifies CASRRASGVYEQYF.

The chain uses TRBV2 and TRBJ2-7; 9 bases match TRBD1. Germline V lookup: CDR1 SNHLY, CDR2 FYNNEI. The CDR3 runs 18 residues. V was pared by 4 bases and J by 2 bases, with 15 bases of the junction left unmatched. CDR3 in DNA: TGTGCCAGCAGTGCCTTCCGGGCCGGGACAGGGAATCCCTACGAGCAGTACTTC. As protein: CASSAFRAGTGNPYEQYF.

The CDR3 DNA reads as TGCGCCAGCAGCCCAACTAGCGGGAGGATTGCAGAGACCCAGTACTTC. Encoded protein: CASSPTSGRIAETQYF. The chain employs TRBV5-1 and TRBJ2-5; 12 bases agree with TRBD2. The CDR3 runs to 16 residues. The junction had 8 bases not matched to a gene; V was cut back by 4 bases and J by 4 bases. Looked up from germline, CDR1 is SGHRS and CDR2 is YFSETQ. The complete variable domain, with remaining parts taken from reference TRBV5-1 and TRBJ2-5, reads KAGVTQTPRYLIKTRGQQVTLSCSPISGHRSVSWYQQTPGQGLQFLFEYFSETQRNKGNFPGRFSGRQFSNSRSEMNVSTLELGDSALYLCASSPTSGRIAETQYFGPGTRLLVL.

V gene TRBV5-1 combines with J gene TRBJ2-3; possible D gene TRBD1, 6 bases. This CDR3 contains 16 residues. V lost 4 bases and J 5 bases, leaving 20 bases between the germline ends. Germline lookup yields CDR1 SGHRS and CDR2 YFSETQ. The CDR3 spells CASSTSRGILRDTQYF. In DNA, the CDR3 is TGCGCCAGCAGCACCTCGAGGGGGATTTTAAGAGATACGCAGTATTTT.

This clone was detected only once. Other DNA sequences from this sample encode an identical CDR3 as well. This chain joins TRBV30 and TRBJ1-3; D is ambiguous. Germline lookup yields CDR1 GTSNPN and CDR2 SVGIG (reference sequence). The CDR3 is 12 residues long. V dropped 5 bases and J dropped 1 base, with 6 bases sitting between them. CDR3 sequence reads: CAWDTSGNTIYF. CDR3 sequence (DNA): TGTGCCTGGGATACTTCTGGAAACACCATATATTTT.

The gene calls are TRBV27 and TRBJ1-2; D is perhaps TRBD1 (5 bases). Between the trimmed V and J ends, which lost 2 bases and 5 bases, there was a span of 9 bases. The CDR3 is 13 amino acids. Germline V gene data show CDR1 as MNHEY and CDR2 as SMNVEV (reference sequence). The CDR3 region is CASSLKGVYGYTF. The CDR3 DNA reads TGTGCCAGCAGTTTAAAAGGGGTGTATGGCTACACCTTC.

V is TRBV27 and J is TRBJ2-7; TRBD1 aligns across 7 bases. Germline CDR1 is MNHEY and CDR2 is SMNVEV (reference sequence). This CDR3 contains 13 residues. The ends lost 5 bases at V and 3 bases at J; junction bases unmatched: 4. This CDR3 reads CASSLYRGYEQYF. The CDR3 DNA follows: TGTGCCAGCAGTCTCTACAGGGGCTACGAGCAGTACTTC.

This clone was seen just once. This chain links TRBV5-4 with TRBJ2-3; 8 positions match TRBD2. In germline, CDR1 is SGHNT, CDR2 YYREEE (reference sequence). The CDR3 totals 18 residues. V lost 1 base to trimming and J lost 2 bases; unmatched junction nucleotides: 12. The CDR3 here is CASSLSGSEPRNTDTQYF. CDR3 DNA sequence: TGTGCCAGCAGCTTGAGCGGGAGTGAGCCGAGAAACACAGATACGCAGTATTTT.

This clone was seen a single time. The rearrangement joins TRBV5-4 to TRBJ2-5; 9 bases fit TRBD1. The CDR3 is 15 residues long. CDR1 is SGHNT, CDR2 YYREEE, per germline (reference sequence). The ends lost 2 bases at V and 2 bases at J; junction bases unmatched: 4. DNA of the CDR3: TGTGCCAGCAGCTTCTTCGGACAGGGGCAAGAGACCCAGTACTTC. Protein product: CASSFFGQGQETQYF.

The chain couples TRBV10-1 to TRBJ2-1; 8 positions agree with TRBD2. The V and J ends lost 2 bases and 10 bases, in that order; junction bases with no gene match: 1. The CDR3 consists of 12 residues. The germline CDR1 and CDR2 sequences are WNHNN and SYGVQD (reference sequence). This CDR3 is CASSEAGGEQFF. Written as DNA, the CDR3 is TGCGCCAGCAGTGAGGCGGGAGGAGAGCAGTTCTTC.

This clone was seen ten or more times. V gene TRBV2 combines with J gene TRBJ1-2; D remains unclear. V dropped 8 bases and J dropped 8 bases, with 12 bases sitting between them. Germline assignment: CDR1 SNHLY and CDR2 FYNNEI. The CDR3 is 11 residues long. The CDR3 loop reads CASHGGWGYTF. The CDR3 DNA sequence: TGTGCCAGCCATGGCGGGTGGGGCTACACCTTC. The full variable domain, rest sourced from reference TRBV2 and TRBJ1-2, is EPEVTQTPSHQVTQMGQEVILRCVPISNHLYFYWYRQILGQKVEFLVSFYNNEISEKSEIFDDQFSVERPDGSNFTLKIRSTKLEDSAMYFCASHGGWGYTFGSGTRLTVV.